This T cell receptor (beta chain) is drawn from a study of blood T cell repertoires in COVID-19. In the study overall: The United States, Italy and Spain supplied acute and convalescent COVID-19 samples.

This clone occurred a few times. The V gene end was trimmed by 0 bases and the J gene end by 3 bases; junction bases not matched to a gene: 3. Germline V CDR1 and CDR2: SGHDT, YYEEEE. There are 14 residues in the CDR3. Data came from immunoSEQ multiplex PCR; TCRdb stores just in-frame clones and leaves some out. The sample contains 80,000 or so clones, 80% of which appear only once. The sample comprised peripheral blood. The V call is TRBV5-6, the J call TRBJ2-7; TRBD2 matches at 7 bases. The source of this sequence is a woman in her sixties or seventies with acute or convalescent COVID-19. This CDR3 is CASSLEAGLYEQYF. DNA for the CDR3: TGTGCCAGCAGCTTGGAAGCGGGGCTCTACGAGCAGTACTTC.